This entry features one T cell receptor (beta chain) sequence. This sample is drawn from a study of blood T cell repertoires in COVID-19. TCRdb keeps only in-frame clones here, not all; method: immunoSEQ multiplex PCR. The table lists some 26,000 clones, approximately 72% of them singletons. From germline, CDR1 is LNHDA and CDR2 SQIVND (reference sequence). This CDR3 contains 16 residues. The trim removed 4 bases at V and 6 bases at J, leaving 11 bases unmatched. This clonotype originated in a woman older than 75 with acute or convalescent COVID-19. The gene calls are TRBV19 and TRBJ2-1, with 8 nucleotides matching TRBD2. Source material: peripheral blood. The CDR3 DNA follows: TGTGCCAGTAGTACGGGGGGGAGGGCCTATGGCAATGAGCAGTTCTTC. This gives the protein CASSTGGRAYGNEQFF.